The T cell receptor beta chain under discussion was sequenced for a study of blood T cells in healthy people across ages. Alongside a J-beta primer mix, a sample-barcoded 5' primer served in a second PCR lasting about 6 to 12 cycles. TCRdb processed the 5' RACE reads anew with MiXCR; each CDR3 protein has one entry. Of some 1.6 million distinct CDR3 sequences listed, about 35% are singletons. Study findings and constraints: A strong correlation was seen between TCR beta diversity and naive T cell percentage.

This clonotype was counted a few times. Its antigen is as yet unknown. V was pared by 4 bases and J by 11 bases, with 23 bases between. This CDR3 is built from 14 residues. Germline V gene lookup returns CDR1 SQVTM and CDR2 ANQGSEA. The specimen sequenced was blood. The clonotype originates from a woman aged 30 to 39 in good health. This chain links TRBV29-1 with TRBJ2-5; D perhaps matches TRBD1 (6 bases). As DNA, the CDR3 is TGCAGCGTTGTCGCGAAATGGGGGCAGGGAAAGCAGTACTTC. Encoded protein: CSVVAKWGQGKQYF. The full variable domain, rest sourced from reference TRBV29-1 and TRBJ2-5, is SAVISQKPSRDICQRGTSLTIQCQVDSQVTMMFWYRQQPGQSLTLIATANQGSEATYESGFVIDKFPISRPNLTFSTLTVSNMSPEDSSIYLCSVVAKWGQGKQYFGPGTRLLVL.